This T cell receptor (beta chain) was captured by sequencing in a study of human T cells and chemical hapten exposure (dated by TCRdb to the early 2020s). For the study in its entirety: For sensitization, 2% DPC in acetone was applied to an approximately 2 cm by approximately 2 cm area of upper inner arm skin. Most of the patients in the cohort were female, and the cohort covered alopecia areata with under or over 50% scalp involvement, alopecia totalis and alopecia universalis. The study tracked peripheral blood TCR repertoire changes in vivo during primary and secondary sensitization to the hapten diphenylcyclopropenone (DPC) in alopecia patients. Weekly therapeutic DPC doses were additionally applied to the scalp of patients throughout the roughly 24-week study period. Libraries were pooled for sequencing, and per-sample TCR yields varied mainly because of small differences in library volumes within the pool. Blood was sampled from patients pre-sensitization (week 0) and at 2, 6 and about 24 weeks after DPC sensitization. Blood for TCR sequencing was provided by twenty-nine alopecia patients at one to four time points (pre-sensitization, 2, 6 and 24 weeks). Patch tests used Finn chambers with 0.01% DPC on the upper back, scored after 6 days by International Contact Dermatitis Research Group standards. The research as a whole found: Expanded TCRs formed significantly more large CDR3 similarity clusters than pre-sensitization or healthy control sets, consistent with antigen-driven responses. Because every patient had alopecia, a presumed autoimmune disease, the patients' immune response might differ from that of healthy individuals. After repeated subsampling, changes were observed in the strength of the expansion versus patch-test correlation and in the threshold at which the correlation became significant. Patch test score was positively correlated with the number of PT1 expanded TCRs, with significance at thresholds 8, 16 and 32 but not at 4. DPC sensitization did not change how many TCRs were above 1 in 1000 frequency, and no evidence was found of alterations in global repertoire structure.

A distance of 14 bases separates the germline ends of V and J, which lose 6 bases and 8 bases respectively. The CDR3 measures 13 amino acids from cysteine to phenylalanine. The DNA shown is the 39-base CDR3, in frame from base 1. Library preparation used RACE. The sequencing machine was a NextSeq 500. During library preparation, unique molecular identifiers were attached to individual cDNA molecules so that TCRs could be counted in a quantitative, reproducible way. Each blood RNA sample was used to sequence both TCR alpha and TCR beta chains. As for how the authors treated the data: A median of about 89,000 TCRs per sample was observed, with a range of 23,224 to 690,600. V, J and CDR3 annotation of the TCR reads was carried out using the Decombinator software suite. Every sample was subsampled to the same number of TCRs (28,000) for the PS versus PT1 abundance plots. TCRs were defined as expanded if absent before sensitization and observed at least eight times at the 2-week time point. TCRdb reprocessing: public reads trimmed at Q25 with fastp, clones called with MiXCR, in-frame beta chains kept. Every CDR3 protein is listed once, alongside the most common genes and DNA of its rows. TCRdb, not the authors, supplied the V and J calls. The sample has 85,000 to 100,000 distinct CDR3 sequences on record, roughly 27% of them singletons. Around a tenth of the sample is taken by the ten largest.

The sample's time point label is to be understood as: patch test 3, about 24 weeks after DPC sensitization. The meaning of the sample's treatment or condition label: therapeutic diphenylcyclopropenone sensitization with weekly scalp DPC. Blood at each patch-test visit was drawn before the patch test was applied. Patients were considered eligible if aged 18 to 70, diagnosed with alopecia and deemed suitable for DPC therapy, and patients were excluded if pregnant. Total RNA was isolated from unfractionated whole blood collected in Tempus Blood RNA tubes. This clonotype showed up just a few times. Its antigen specificity is not known. No quality values exist for individual bases; no much larger clone is one base distant.

This receptor chain uses TRBV12-3 or TRBV12-4 and TRBJ2-4, with no confident D gene call. The sequencing here drew on whole blood, taken in connection with sensitization to the hapten diphenylcyclopropenone (DPC). This sequence was found in a middle-aged man with alopecia areata. Some clones in this sample may be carry-over from other donors' samples. The DNA sequence is TGTGCCAGCAGCCGATCGACTGAATACATTCAGTACTTC. Translated, this is CASSRSTEYIQYF.